This TCR beta chain was recorded in a study of control samples from healthy donors and cancer patients. In this sample, this clone turned up once. Germline values: CDR1 MGHDK, CDR2 SYGVNS. The CDR3 is 13 residues long. Trimming pared 4 bases from V and 1 base from J, leaving 7 bases between. Using immunoSEQ multiplex PCR, the repertoire was profiled, and TCRdb retains in-frame clones only, with some absent. The sample carries over 150,000 clones, 80% to 95% recorded once. Material: blood. This rearrangement joins TRBV25-1 to TRBJ2-5; no firm D call. This TCR came from a man younger than 30 in good health. Here the CDR3 DNA reads TGTGCCAGCAGTGGGCAGTTCCAAGAGACCCAGTACTTC. This codes for CASSGQFQETQYF.